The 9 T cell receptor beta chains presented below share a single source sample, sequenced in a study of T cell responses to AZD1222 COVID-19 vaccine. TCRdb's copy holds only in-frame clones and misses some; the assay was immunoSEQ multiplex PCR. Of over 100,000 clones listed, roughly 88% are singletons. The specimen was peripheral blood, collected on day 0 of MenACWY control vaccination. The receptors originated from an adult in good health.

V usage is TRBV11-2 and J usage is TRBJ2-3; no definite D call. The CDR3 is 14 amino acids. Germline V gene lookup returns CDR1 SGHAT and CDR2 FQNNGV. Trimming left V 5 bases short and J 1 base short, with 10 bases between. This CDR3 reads CASSTLGRTDTQYF. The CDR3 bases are TGTGCCAGCAGCACCCTAGGACGCACAGATACGCAGTATTTT.

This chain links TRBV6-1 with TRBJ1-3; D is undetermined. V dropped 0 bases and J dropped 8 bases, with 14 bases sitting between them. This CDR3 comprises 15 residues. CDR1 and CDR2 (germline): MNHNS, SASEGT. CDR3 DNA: TGTGCCAGCAGTGAAGCGGCCGGCACCGGGGACACCATATATTTT. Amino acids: CASSEAAGTGDTIYF.

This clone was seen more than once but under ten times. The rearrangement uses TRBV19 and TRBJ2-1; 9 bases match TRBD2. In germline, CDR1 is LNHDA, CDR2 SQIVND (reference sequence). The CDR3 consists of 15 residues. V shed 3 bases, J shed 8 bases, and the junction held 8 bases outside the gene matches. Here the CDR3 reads CASSIFLAGNDEQFF. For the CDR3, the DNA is TGTGCCAGTAGTATCTTCCTAGCGGGGAACGATGAGCAGTTCTTC. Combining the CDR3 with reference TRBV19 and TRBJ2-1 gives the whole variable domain DGGITQSPKYLFRKEGQNVTLSCEQNLNHDAMYWYRQDPGQGLRLIYYSQIVNDFQKGDIAEGYSVSREKKESFPLTVTSAQKNPTAFYLCASSIFLAGNDEQFFGPGTRLTVL.

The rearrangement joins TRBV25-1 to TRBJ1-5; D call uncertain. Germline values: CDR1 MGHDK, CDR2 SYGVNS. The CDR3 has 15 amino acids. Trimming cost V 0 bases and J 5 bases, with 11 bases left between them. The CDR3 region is CASSEYWQKDQPQHF. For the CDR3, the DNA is TGTGCCAGCAGTGAATATTGGCAGAAAGATCAGCCCCAGCATTTT.

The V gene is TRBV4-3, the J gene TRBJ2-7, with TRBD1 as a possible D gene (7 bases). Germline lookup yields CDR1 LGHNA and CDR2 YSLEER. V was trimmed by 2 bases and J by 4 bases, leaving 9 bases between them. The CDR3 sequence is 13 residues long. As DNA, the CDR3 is TGCGCCAGCAGCCAACCAGGGGGGTACGAGCAGTACTTC. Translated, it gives CASSQPGGYEQYF.

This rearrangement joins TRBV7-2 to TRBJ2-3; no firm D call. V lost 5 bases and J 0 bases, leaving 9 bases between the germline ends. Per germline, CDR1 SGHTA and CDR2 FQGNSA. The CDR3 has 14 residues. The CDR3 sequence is CASSGPTSTDTQYF. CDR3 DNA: TGTGCCAGCAGCGGACCAACTAGCACAGATACGCAGTATTTT.

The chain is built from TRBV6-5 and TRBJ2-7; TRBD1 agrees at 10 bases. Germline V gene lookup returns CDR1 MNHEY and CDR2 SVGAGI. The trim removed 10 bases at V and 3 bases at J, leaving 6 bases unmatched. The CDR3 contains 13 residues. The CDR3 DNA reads TGTGCCACAGACAGGGGGCTAAGCTACGAGCAGTACTTC. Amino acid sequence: CATDRGLSYEQYF.

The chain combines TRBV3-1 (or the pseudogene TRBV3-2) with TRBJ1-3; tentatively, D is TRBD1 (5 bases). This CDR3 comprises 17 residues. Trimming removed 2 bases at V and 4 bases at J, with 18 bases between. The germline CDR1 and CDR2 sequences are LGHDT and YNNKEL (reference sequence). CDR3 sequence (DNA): TGTGCCAGCAGCCAACTTTTAAGGGGCCGGAAAGGAAACACCATATATTTT. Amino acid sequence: CASSQLLRGRKGNTIYF.

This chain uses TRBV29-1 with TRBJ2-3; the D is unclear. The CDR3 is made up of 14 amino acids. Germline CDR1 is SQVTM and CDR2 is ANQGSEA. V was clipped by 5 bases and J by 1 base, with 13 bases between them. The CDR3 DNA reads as TGCAGCGTTAGGCGAGATTTGGGCACAGATACGCAGTATTTT. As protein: CSVRRDLGTDTQYF.